This is a list of T cell receptor beta chains from one sample in a study of blood T cell repertoires in COVID-19. This table comes from immunoSEQ multiplex PCR, and its TCRdb copy is limited to in-frame clones, with some not included. Of 160,000 or so clones in the sample, 90% were seen once. The sequenced sample was peripheral blood. The receptors were gathered from a man between 60 and 75 years old with active or convalescent COVID-19. CDR3s include the opening cysteine and the closing phenylalanine or tryptophan. Fields, in order: D gene, clone size, J gene, V gene, CDR3 DNA, CDR3 protein. D genes are given only for firm matches. Clone size is not always given. Where it is, it says once, few, many or a class for expanded clones.

>-|-|TRBJ1-5|TRBV6-6
TGTGCCAGCAGCCGACTGCAGGGTGGGGGCTTCAATCAGCCCCAGCATTTT
CASSRLQGGGFNQPQHF
>TRBD1|-|TRBJ1-3|TRBV4-2
TGTGCCAGCAGCCAGGGGGACAGGGGGCGTTGGGACACCATATATTTT
CASSQGDRGRWDTIYF
>TRBD2|once|TRBJ2-3|TRBV14
TGTGCCAGCAGCCTACATACTAGCGGGAGGGCAGATACGCAGTATTTT
CASSLHTSGRADTQYF
>TRBD1|-|TRBJ1-1|TRBV6-4
TGTGCCAGCAGTGAATCGACAGGGGTGAACACTGAAGCTTTCTTT
CASSESTGVNTEAFF
>TRBD1|-|TRBJ1-6|TRBV29-1
TGCAGCGTGAGGACAGGGAATGAGGATTCACCCCTCCACTTT
CSVRTGNEDSPLHF
>-|-|TRBJ1-1|TRBV18
TGTGCCAGCTCACCACCGTGGCAGAATAAGAGGACTGAAGCTTTCTTT
CASSPPWQNKRTEAFF
>-|-|TRBJ2-7|TRBV5-4
TGTGCCAGCAGCTCCCAGGGAACACACGAGTACGAGCAGTACTTC
CASSSQGTHEYEQYF
>TRBD1|-|TRBJ1-3|TRBV11-2
TGTGCCAGCAGCTTCTTATCACCGACAGGGTCCGGAAACACCATATATTTT
CASSFLSPTGSGNTIYF
>-|-|TRBJ1-1|TRBV10-3
TGTGCCATCAGTGCGACAGGGAACACTGAAGCTTTCTTT
CAISATGNTEAFF
>TRBD1|-|TRBJ1-1|TRBV10-3
TGTGCCATCAGCGCGACAGGGTCCGAAGCTTTCTTT
CAISATGSEAFF
>TRBD1|-|TRBJ1-2|TRBV5-6
TGTGCCAGCAGCTTGGTTACACAGGGGGGCTATGGCTACACCTTC
CASSLVTQGGYGYTF
>TRBD1|-|TRBJ1-2|TRBV5-1
TGCGCCAGCAGCTATGACACGACAGGGGTGGTCTATGGCTACACCTTC
CASSYDTTGVVYGYTF
>TRBD1|-|TRBJ2-3|TRBV7-2
TGTGCCAGCAGCTTAGAGGGACAGGGCGCTCATACGCAGTATTTT
CASSLEGQGAHTQYF
>-|once|TRBJ2-2|TRBV5-1
TGCGCCAGCAGCTCCACTACCGGCGGGGTGGCCGGGGAGCTGTTTTTT
CASSSTTGGVAGELFF
>TRBD1|-|TRBJ2-1|TRBV3-1/TRBV3-2
TGTGCCAGCAGCCACAATCCCGGGACAGGGATTGGAAATGAGCAGTTCTTC
CASSHNPGTGIGNEQFF
>TRBD2|-|TRBJ2-5|TRBV10-2
TGCGCCAGCAGTGAGTCCGGGACTAGCTATGAGACCCAGTACTTC
CASSESGTSYETQYF
>-|-|TRBJ2-3|TRBV7-9
TGTGCCAGCACCAAGACTACCGCCATCGGGACGCAGTATTTT
CASTKTTAIGTQYF
>-|-|TRBJ2-7|TRBV6-5
TGTGCCAGCAGAATGACAGCTCTGGAGTCCTACGAGCAGTACTTC
CASRMTALESYEQYF
>-|-|TRBJ2-3|TRBV5-1
TGCGCCAGCAGCTTGGAGGCTAGACCCAGAGGGACGCAGTATTTT
CASSLEARPRGTQYF
>-|-|TRBJ1-2|TRBV10-2
TGCGCCAGCAGTGAGGGGGGGGGCGGCTACACCTTC
CASSEGGGGYTF
>TRBD2|-|TRBJ2-5|TRBV5-1
TGCGCCAGCAGCCGACGGGACTACCCACAAGAGACCCAGTACTTC
CASSRRDYPQETQYF
>-|-|TRBJ1-3|TRBV6-5
TGTGCCAGCAGTCCGGACAGTTACTCTGGAAACACCATATATTTT
CASSPDSYSGNTIYF
>-|-|TRBJ2-7|TRBV11-2
TGTGCCAGCAGCCCGCGGCAGCCTACCCCCTACGAGCAGTACTTC
CASSPRQPTPYEQYF
>-|-|TRBJ2-7|TRBV19
TGTGCCAGTAGTATAGAGAGGGAATACGAGCAGTACTTC
CASSIEREYEQYF
>TRBD1|-|TRBJ2-3|TRBV18
TGTGCCAGCTCACTTACTCTACAGGGGAAAGATACGCAGTATTTT
CASSLTLQGKDTQYF
>-|-|TRBJ1-2|TRBV2
TGTGCCAGCCTACTCGGCAGGGATCGGAATGGCTACACCTTC
CASLLGRDRNGYTF
>TRBD2|-|TRBJ2-2|TRBV3-1/TRBV3-2
TGTGCCAGCAGCCAAGATCCGCTAGCGGGAGTGGGCGGGGAGCTGTTTTTT
CASSQDPLAGVGGELFF
>TRBD1|-|TRBJ2-2|TRBV24-1
TGTGCCACCAGTGATTCCCGGACAGGAAATAGTAAGAACACCGGGGAGCTGTTTTTT
CATSDSRTGNSKNTGELFF
>-|-|TRBJ1-5|TRBV19
TGTGCCAGTAGTACGACAATGGGGGCGAGGGACCATAGCAATCAGCCCCAGCATTTT
CASSTTMGARDHSNQPQHF